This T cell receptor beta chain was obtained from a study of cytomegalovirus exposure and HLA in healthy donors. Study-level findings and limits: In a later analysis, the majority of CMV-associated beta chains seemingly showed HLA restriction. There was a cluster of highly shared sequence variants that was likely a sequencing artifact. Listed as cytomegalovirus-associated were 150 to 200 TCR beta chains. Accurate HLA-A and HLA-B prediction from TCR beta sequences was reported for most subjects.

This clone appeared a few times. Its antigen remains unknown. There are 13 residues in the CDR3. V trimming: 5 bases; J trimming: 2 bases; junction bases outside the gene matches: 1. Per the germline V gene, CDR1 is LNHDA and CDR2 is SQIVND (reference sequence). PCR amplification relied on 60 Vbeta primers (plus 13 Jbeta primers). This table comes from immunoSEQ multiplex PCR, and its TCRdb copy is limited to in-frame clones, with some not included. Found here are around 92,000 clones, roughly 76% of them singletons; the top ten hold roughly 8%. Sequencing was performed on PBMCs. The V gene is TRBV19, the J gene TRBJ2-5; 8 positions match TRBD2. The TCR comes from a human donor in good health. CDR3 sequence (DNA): TGTGCCAGTAGTCCTAGCGGGCAAGAGACCCAGTACTTC. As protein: CASSPSGQETQYF. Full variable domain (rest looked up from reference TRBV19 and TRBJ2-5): DGGITQSPKYLFRKEGQNVTLSCEQNLNHDAMYWYRQDPGQGLRLIYYSQIVNDFQKGDIAEGYSVSREKKESFPLTVTSAQKNPTAFYLCASSPSGQETQYFGPGTRLLVL.